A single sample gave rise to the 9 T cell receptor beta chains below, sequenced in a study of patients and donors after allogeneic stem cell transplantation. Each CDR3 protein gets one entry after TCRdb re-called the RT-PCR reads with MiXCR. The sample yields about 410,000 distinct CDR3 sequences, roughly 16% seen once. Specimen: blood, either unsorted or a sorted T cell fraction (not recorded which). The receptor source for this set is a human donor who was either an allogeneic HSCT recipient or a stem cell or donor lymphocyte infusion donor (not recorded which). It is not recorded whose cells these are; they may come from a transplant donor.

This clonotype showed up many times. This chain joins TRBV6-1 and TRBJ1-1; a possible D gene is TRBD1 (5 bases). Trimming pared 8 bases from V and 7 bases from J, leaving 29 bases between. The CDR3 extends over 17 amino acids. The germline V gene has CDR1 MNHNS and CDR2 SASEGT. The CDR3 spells CASGGRGFRGLNGEAFF. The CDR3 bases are TGTGCCAGCGGGGGTCGGGGTTTTAGGGGTCTGAACGGTGAAGCTTTCTTT.

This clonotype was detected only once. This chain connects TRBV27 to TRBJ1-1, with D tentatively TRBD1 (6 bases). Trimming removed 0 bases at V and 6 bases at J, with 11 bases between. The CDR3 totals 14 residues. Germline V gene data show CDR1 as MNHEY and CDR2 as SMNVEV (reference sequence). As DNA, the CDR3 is TGTGCCAGCAGTTTATCGCAGGGGATCCCTGAAGCTTTCTTT. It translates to CASSLSQGIPEAFF.

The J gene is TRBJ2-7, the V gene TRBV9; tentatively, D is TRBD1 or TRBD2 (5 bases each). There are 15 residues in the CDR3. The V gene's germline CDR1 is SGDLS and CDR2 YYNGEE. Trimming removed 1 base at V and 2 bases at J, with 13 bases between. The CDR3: CASSVPGTRTYEQYF. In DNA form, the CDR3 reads TGTGCCAGCAGCGTACCCGGGACCCGGACCTACGAGCAGTACTTC.

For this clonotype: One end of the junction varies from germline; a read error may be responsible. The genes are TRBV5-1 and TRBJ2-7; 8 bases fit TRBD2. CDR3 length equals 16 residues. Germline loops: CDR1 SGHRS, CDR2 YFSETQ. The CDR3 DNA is TGCGCCAGCAGCACCCACCCCAGCGGGAGCTCCAACGAGCAGTACTTC. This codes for CASSTHPSGSSNEQYF.

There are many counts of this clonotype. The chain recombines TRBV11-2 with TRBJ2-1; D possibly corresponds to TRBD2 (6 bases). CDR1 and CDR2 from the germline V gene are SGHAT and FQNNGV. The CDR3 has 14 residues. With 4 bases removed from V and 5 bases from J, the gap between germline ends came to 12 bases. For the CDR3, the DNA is TGTGCCAGCAGCTACGGGGGAGCCAACAATGAGCAGTTCTTC. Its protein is CASSYGGANNEQFF. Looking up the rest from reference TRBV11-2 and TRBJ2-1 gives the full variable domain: EAGVAQSPRYKIIEKRQSVAFWCNPISGHATLYWYQQILGQGPKLLIQFQNNGVVDDSQLPKDRFSAERLKGVDSTLKIQPAKLEDSAVYLCASSYGGANNEQFFGPGTRLTVL.

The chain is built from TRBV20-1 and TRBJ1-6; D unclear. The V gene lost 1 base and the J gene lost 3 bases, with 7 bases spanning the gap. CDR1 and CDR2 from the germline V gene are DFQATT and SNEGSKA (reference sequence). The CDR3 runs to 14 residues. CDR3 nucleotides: TGCAGTGCTAGAGCCAACAGCTATAATTCACCCCTCCACTTT. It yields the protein CSARANSYNSPLHF.

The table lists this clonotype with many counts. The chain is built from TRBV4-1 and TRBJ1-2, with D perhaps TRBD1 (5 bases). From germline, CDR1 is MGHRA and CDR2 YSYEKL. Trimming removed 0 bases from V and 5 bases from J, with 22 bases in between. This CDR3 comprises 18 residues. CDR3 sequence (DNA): TGCGCCAGCAGCCAAGATAAGGGGTGCGACCAAGGAGGGTATGGCTACACCTTC. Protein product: CASSQDKGCDQGGYGYTF.

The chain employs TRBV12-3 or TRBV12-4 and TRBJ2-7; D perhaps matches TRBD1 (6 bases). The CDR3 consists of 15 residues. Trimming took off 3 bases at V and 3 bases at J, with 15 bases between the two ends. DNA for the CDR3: TGTGCCAGCAGTTTTCAGGGGAGAGTTGGCTACGAGCAGTACTTC. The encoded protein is CASSFQGRVGYEQYF.

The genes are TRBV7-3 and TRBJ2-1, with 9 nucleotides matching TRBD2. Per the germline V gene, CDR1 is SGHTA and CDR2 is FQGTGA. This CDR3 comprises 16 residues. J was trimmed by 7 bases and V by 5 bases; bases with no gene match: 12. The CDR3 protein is CASSLSRGRAQNEQFF. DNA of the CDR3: TGTGCCAGCAGCCTGTCCCGCGGGAGGGCCCAGAATGAGCAGTTCTTC.